These 8 T cell receptor beta chains were sequenced from one sample in a study of cytomegalovirus exposure and HLA in healthy donors. PCR employed 60 Vbeta and 13 Jbeta primers. Some clones are missing from TCRdb's copy, which holds only in-frame ones; the method was immunoSEQ multiplex PCR. In the table there are roughly 180,000 clones, more than 75% of which are singletons. The sequenced sample consisted of PBMCs. The receptors here all came from a woman in her thirties in good health and CMV-seropositive.

The V call is TRBV7-2, the J call TRBJ2-5, with 9 positions matching TRBD1. The J call may be faulty, since TRBJ2-7 better matches the DNA end. This CDR3 spans 14 amino acids. Germline loops: CDR1 SGHTA, CDR2 FQGNSA. CDR3 loop: CASSGETGGYEQYF. CDR3 DNA sequence: TGTGCCAGCAGCGGGGAGACAGGGGGCTACGAGCAGTACTTC.

The chain uses TRBV28 and TRBJ1-5, with TRBD1 as a possible D gene (6 bases). The CDR3 runs to 14 residues. V lost 6 bases and J lost 7, with 16 bases in between. Germline V gives CDR1 MDHEN, CDR2 SYDVKM. The CDR3 bases are TGTGCCAGCAGCATACAGGGATTAAGGCAGCCCCAGCATTTT. Protein product: CASSIQGLRQPQHF.

This chain joins TRBV11-3 and TRBJ1-1; no clear D gene. V lost 1 base and J lost 1, with 13 bases in between. Per the germline V gene, CDR1 is SGHNT and CDR2 is YENEEA. This CDR3 has 16 residues. This chain's CDR3 is CASSLVYGQKNTEAFF. The CDR3 DNA reads TGTGCCAGCAGCTTAGTTTATGGGCAGAAGAACACTGAAGCTTTCTTT.

The chain couples TRBV7-2 to TRBJ1-5; 8 bases line up with TRBD1. The CDR3 length is 16 residues. CDR1 and CDR2 (germline): SGHTA, FQGNSA. The V gene end was trimmed by 1 base and the J gene end by 1 base; junction bases not matched to a gene: 3. CDR3 bases: TGTGCCAGCAGCTTAGGCGACAGGGGAAGCAATCAGCCCCAGCATTTT. Its protein is CASSLGDRGSNQPQHF.

The CDR3 DNA reads TGTGCCAGCAGCCTTCGGTGGGACAGGGCCTCCCAAAGCAATCAGCCCCAGCATTTT. Translated: CASSLRWDRASQSNQPQHF. The chain has TRBV7-9 and TRBJ1-5, with 9 bases fitting TRBD1. The CDR3 runs 19 residues. Germline trimming cut 5 bases from V and 1 base from J; bases unmatched to any gene: 15. Germline V gene lookup returns CDR1 SEHNR and CDR2 FQNEAQ (reference sequence).

The gene calls are TRBV6-1 and TRBJ1-3; D is perhaps TRBD1 (5 bases). Germline CDR1 MNHNS, CDR2 SASEGT. The CDR3 contains 15 residues. V lost 2 bases to trimming and J lost 0 bases, with 8 bases between them. The CDR3 protein is CASSENRNSGNTIYF. The DNA of the CDR3 is TGTGCCAGCAGTGAAAACAGGAACTCTGGAAACACCATATATTTT.

The chain recombines TRBV7-2 with TRBJ2-2, with 12 bases identical to TRBD2. Looked up from germline, CDR1 is SGHTA and CDR2 is FQGNSA. This CDR3 is 14 amino acids long. Trimming took 4 bases from V and 7 from J; bases not matched to a gene: 1. CDR3 region: CASSSGLAGGELFF. CDR3 nucleotides: TGTGCCAGCAGCTCGGGACTAGCGGGCGGGGAGCTGTTTTTT.

The V gene is TRBV11-3, the J gene TRBJ1-2, with 8 bases matching TRBD1. Germline loops: CDR1 SGHNT, CDR2 YENEEA. CDR3 size: 13 residues. V was pared by 3 bases and J by 4 bases, with 1 base of the junction left unmatched. Here the CDR3 reads CASSFGTGYGYTF. The CDR3 DNA reads TGTGCCAGCAGCTTCGGGACAGGCTATGGCTACACCTTC.